The rows below give T cell receptor beta chains drawn from one sample of a study of T cells in Graves' hyperthyroidism and ophthalmopathy. A single record per CDR3 protein comes from TCRdb applying MiXCR to the multiplex PCR reads. The sample yields about 610,000 distinct CDR3 sequences, roughly 14% seen once. The sample was blood. All receptors come from a woman aged 35 to 49 with Graves' ophthalmopathy. Both conserved end residues are part of each CDR3. The D gene is left open where the match is weak. The size field is filled for only some rows; it gives once, few, many or a size class.

clone_size j_call d_call v_call cdr3_nt cdr3_aa
few TRBJ2-7 NA TRBV12-5 TGTGCTAGTGGTCTGCCGGACTCCTACGAGCAGTACTTC CASGLPDSYEQYF
few TRBJ1-2 NA TRBV28 TGTGCCAGCAGTCCAACGCCCCGAGGGGCTGGCTACACCTTC CASSPTPRGAGYTF
many TRBJ1-2 TRBD1 TRBV27 TGTGCCAGCAGTTTAGCAGGGGGGAGTATCTATGGCTACACCTTC CASSLAGGSIYGYTF
many TRBJ2-5 NA TRBV15 TGTGCCACCAGCCCACGGATGCAAGAGACCCAGTACTTC CATSPRMQETQYF
many TRBJ2-7 NA TRBV11-1 TGTGCCAGCACCACAAGAGGTGGGGGAGGCTACGGCGAGCAGTACTTC CASTTRGGGGYGEQYF
many TRBJ1-1 NA TRBV14 TGTGCCAGCAGCCAAGGGCGGGGTATGAACACTGAAGCTTTCTTT CASSQGRGMNTEAFF
many TRBJ2-5 NA TRBV30 TGTGCCTGGAGTCCCCCTCAGAAGACCCAGTACTTC CAWSPPQKTQYF
many TRBJ2-7 TRBD1 TRBV7-2 TGTGCCAGCAGCTTACGCATGAGGGGGACAGATTCCGAGCAGTACTTC CASSLRMRGTDSEQYF
NA TRBJ2-7 NA TRBV9 TGTGCCAGCAGCGTAGCTACGGGGCGGAGCTACGAGCAGTACTTC CASSVATGRSYEQYF
many TRBJ1-5 TRBD1 TRBV6-5 TGTGCCAGCATTAATGGACAGGCCAATCAGCCCCAGCATTTT CASINGQANQPQHF
NA TRBJ1-5 NA TRBV19 TGTGCCAGTAGTATTGGTGTCAGTGGGCCCCAGCATTTT CASSIGVSGPQHF
many TRBJ2-7 NA TRBV12-3/TRBV12-4 TGTGCCAGCAGTTCCCGAGGGCCCCTTGGCGAGCAGTACTTC CASSSRGPLGEQYF
few TRBJ2-4 NA TRBV28 TGTGCCAGCAGTAAACAAGCCTCCCTAAACATTCAGTACTTC CASSKQASLNIQYF
many TRBJ2-4 TRBD1 TRBV7-2 TGTGCCAGCAGCTTAGGTCAAGCCGGGACAGGGAGGAACATTCAGTACTTC CASSLGQAGTGRNIQYF
many TRBJ1-5 NA TRBV27 TGTGCCAGCAGACGGAATAGCAATCAGCCCCAGCATTTT CASRRNSNQPQHF
many TRBJ2-1 TRBD2 TRBV6-2/TRBV6-3 TGTGCCAGCAGACCTAGCGGGAGGGACAATGAGCAGTTCTTC CASRPSGRDNEQFF
few TRBJ2-7 NA TRBV7-2 TGTGCCAGCAGCGAACGGGGCGAGCAGTACTTC CASSERGEQYF
few TRBJ2-7 NA TRBV28 TGTGCCAGCACGGGATTGTCCTCCTACGAGCAGTACTTC CASTGLSSYEQYF
NA TRBJ1-3 NA TRBV18 TGTGCCAGCTCACCATCGATACAGGGAAACACCATATATTTT CASSPSIQGNTIYF
many TRBJ2-7 NA TRBV28 TGTGCCAGCAGTCAATCCTACGAGCAGTACTTC CASSQSYEQYF
NA TRBJ2-4 TRBD1 TRBV7-9 TGTGCCAGCACCCAAACAGGACAGGGGAACATTCAGTACTTC CASTQTGQGNIQYF
many TRBJ2-7 TRBD2 TRBV28 TGTGCCAGCAGTTTATCCTCAGCGGGAGGGCTCGAGCAGTACTTC CASSLSSAGGLEQYF
NA TRBJ1-2 TRBD1 TRBV6-2/TRBV6-3 TGTGCCAGCAGTTCCTCCGGGACAGGACTGTATGGCTACACCTTC CASSSSGTGLYGYTF
many TRBJ1-1 NA TRBV15 TGTGCCACCAGCAGAGATCGTGGAGGGTATGACACTGAAGCTTTCTTT CATSRDRGGYDTEAFF
NA TRBJ2-7 NA TRBV20-1 TGCAGTGCTAGAGATCTAGGAAAGGGGAACTACGAGCAGTACTTC CSARDLGKGNYEQYF
many TRBJ2-7 NA TRBV20-1 TGCAGTGCTAGAATCCTGGCGGACAACTCCTACGAGCAGTACTTC CSARILADNSYEQYF
few TRBJ2-7 NA TRBV6-2/TRBV6-3 TGTGCCAGCGCGCAGCGAGATCCCTACGAGCAGTACTTC CASAQRDPYEQYF